This note documents a single T cell receptor beta chain sequence. In the original workflow: Estimation of nucleated cell counts relied on the amplification of reference gene primers. TCRdb's table, derived via immunoSEQ multiplex PCR, lists solely in-frame clones and lacks some. The DNA gave D and trimming, while V, J and clone size come from that table. The data contain about 180,000 clones, under 90% of them singletons. Germline CDR1 reads MNHEY; CDR2 reads SVGAGI. The CDR3 has 15 amino acids. The V and J ends lost 6 bases and 3 bases respectively, with 14 bases between them. These data belong to a study of blood T cell repertoires in COVID-19. Study-level information: Whether acute or convalescent, the COVID-19 samples came from the United States, Italy and Spain.

The specimen was peripheral blood. This rearrangement joins TRBV6-5 to TRBJ2-2, with a tentative D call TRBD1 (5 bases). This TCR was recovered from a human donor in a cohort sampled during active COVID-19. The CDR3 region is CASSPRDRDTGELFF. The CDR3 DNA sequence: TGTGCCAGCAGCCCCAGAGACAGAGACACCGGGGAGCTGTTTTTT.